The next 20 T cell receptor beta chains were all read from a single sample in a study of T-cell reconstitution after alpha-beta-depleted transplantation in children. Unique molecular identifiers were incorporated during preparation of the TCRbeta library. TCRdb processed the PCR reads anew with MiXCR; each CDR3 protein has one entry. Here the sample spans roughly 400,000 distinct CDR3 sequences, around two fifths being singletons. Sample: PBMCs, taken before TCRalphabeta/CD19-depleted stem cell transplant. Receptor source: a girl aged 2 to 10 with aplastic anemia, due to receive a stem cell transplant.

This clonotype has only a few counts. CDR3: CASSLRVGSGYRGNTIYF. The DNA for the CDR3 is TGTGCCAGCAGCTTAAGGGTCGGGTCGGGGTACCGCGGAAACACCATATATTTT. V usage is TRBV11-2 and J usage is TRBJ1-3; D call uncertain. From germline, CDR1 is SGHAT and CDR2 FQNNGV. V dropped 2 bases and J dropped 4 bases, with 21 bases sitting between them. The CDR3 is made up of 18 amino acids. The full variable domain, completed using reference TRBV11-2 and TRBJ1-3, is EAGVAQSPRYKIIEKRQSVAFWCNPISGHATLYWYQQILGQGPKLLIQFQNNGVVDDSQLPKDRFSAERLKGVDSTLKIQPAKLEDSAVYLCASSLRVGSGYRGNTIYFGEGSWLTVV.

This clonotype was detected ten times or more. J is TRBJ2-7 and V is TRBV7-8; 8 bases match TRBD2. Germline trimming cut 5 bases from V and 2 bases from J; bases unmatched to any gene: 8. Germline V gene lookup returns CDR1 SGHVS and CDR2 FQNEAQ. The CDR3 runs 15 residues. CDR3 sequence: CASSLREGRAYEQYF. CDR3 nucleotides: TGTGCCAGCAGCCTCCGGGAGGGCCGGGCCTACGAGCAGTACTTC.

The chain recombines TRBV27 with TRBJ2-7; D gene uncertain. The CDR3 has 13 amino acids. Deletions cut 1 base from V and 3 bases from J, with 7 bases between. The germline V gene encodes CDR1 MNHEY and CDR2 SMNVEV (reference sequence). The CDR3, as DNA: TGTGCCAGCAGTTTATACCCCTACTACGAGCAGTACTTC. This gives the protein CASSLYPYYEQYF.

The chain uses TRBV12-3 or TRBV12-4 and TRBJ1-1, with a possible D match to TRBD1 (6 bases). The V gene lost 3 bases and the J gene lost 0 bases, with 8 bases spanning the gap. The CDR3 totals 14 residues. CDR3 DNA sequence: TGTGCCAGCAGTTTTCAGGGGATGAACACTGAAGCTTTCTTT. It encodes CASSFQGMNTEAFF.

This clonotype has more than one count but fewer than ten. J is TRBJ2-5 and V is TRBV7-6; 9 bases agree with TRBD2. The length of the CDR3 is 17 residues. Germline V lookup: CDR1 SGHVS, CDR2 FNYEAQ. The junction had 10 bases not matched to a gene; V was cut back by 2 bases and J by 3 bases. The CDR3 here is CASSLHKRGELKETQYF. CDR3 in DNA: TGTGCCAGCAGCTTACACAAGCGGGGGGAATTAAAAGAGACCCAGTACTTC.

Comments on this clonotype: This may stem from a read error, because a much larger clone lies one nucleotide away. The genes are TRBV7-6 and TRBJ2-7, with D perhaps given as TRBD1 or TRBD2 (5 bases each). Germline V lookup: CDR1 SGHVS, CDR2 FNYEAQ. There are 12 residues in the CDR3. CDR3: CASSGDGYERYF. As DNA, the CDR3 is TGTGCCAGCAGCGGGGACGGCTACGAGCGGTACTTC.

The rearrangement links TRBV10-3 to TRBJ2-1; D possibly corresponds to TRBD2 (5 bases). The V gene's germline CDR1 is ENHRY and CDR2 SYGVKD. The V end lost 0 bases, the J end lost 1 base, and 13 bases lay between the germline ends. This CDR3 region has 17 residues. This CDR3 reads CAISESRAWESYNEQFF. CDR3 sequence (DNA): TGTGCCATCAGTGAGTCGCGGGCATGGGAATCCTACAATGAGCAGTTCTTC.

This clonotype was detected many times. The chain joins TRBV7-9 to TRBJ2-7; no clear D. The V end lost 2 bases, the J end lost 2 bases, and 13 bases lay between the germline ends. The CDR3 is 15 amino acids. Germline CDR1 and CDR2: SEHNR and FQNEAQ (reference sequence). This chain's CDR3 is CASSLSEAATYEQYF. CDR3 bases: TGTGCCAGCAGCTTAAGCGAGGCAGCTACCTACGAGCAGTACTTC.

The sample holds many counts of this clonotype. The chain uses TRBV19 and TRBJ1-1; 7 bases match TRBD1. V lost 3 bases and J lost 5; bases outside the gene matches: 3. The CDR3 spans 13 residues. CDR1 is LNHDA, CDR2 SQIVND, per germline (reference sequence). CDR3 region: CASSMDRYTEAFF. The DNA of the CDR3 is TGTGCCAGTAGTATGGACAGGTATACTGAAGCTTTCTTT.

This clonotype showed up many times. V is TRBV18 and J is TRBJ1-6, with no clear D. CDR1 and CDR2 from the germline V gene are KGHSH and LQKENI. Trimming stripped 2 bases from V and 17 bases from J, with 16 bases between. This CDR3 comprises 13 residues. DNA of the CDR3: TGTGCCAGCTCACCAGGAAGTGGTAAGACCTTCCACTTT. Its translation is CASSPGSGKTFHF.

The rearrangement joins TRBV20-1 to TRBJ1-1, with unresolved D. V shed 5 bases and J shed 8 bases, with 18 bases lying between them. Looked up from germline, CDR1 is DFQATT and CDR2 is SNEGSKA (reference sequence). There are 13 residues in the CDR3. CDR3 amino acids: CSAPEENLAEAFF. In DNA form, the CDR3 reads TGCAGTGCTCCCGAGGAGAACCTAGCCGAAGCTTTCTTT.

The CDR3 coding sequence is TGTGCCATCAGTGACCCGAGACCTGATACCTACTATGGCTACACCTTC. It is translated as CAISDPRPDTYYGYTF. The gene calls are TRBV10-3 and TRBJ1-2; no clear D. Trimming took off 3 bases at V and 3 bases at J, with 17 bases between the two ends. The germline gives CDR1 ENHRY, CDR2 SYGVKD. The CDR3 is 16 residues long.

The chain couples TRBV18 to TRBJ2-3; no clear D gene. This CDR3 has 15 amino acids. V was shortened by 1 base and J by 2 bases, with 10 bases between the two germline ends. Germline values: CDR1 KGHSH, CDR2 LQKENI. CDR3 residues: CASSPLSANTDTQYF. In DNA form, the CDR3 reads TGTGCCAGCTCACCACTAAGCGCAAACACAGATACGCAGTATTTT.

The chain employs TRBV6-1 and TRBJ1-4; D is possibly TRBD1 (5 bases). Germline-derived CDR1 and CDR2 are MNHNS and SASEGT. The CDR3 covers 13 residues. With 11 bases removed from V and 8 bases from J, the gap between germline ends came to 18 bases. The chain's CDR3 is CAGLGTTIEKLFF. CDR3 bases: TGTGCCGGCTTGGGGACGACAATCGAAAAACTGTTTTTT.

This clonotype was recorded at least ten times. CDR3 bases: TGTGCCAGCAGTTTACCCTTACAGGGAGAGGACACTGAAGCTTTCTTT. Translating gives CASSLPLQGEDTEAFF. The chain carries TRBV28 and TRBJ1-1; D is perhaps TRBD1 (6 bases). CDR1 and CDR2 from the germline V gene are MDHEN and SYDVKM. The CDR3 has 16 amino acids. Trimming took off 2 bases at V and 3 bases at J, with 16 bases between the two ends.

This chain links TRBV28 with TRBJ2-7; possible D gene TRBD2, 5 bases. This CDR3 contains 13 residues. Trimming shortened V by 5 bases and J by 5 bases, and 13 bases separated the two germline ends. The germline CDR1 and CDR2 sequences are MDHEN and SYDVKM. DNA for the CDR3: TGTGCCAGCAGTCCCCAACTAGTTAACGAGCAGTACTTC. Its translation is CASSPQLVNEQYF.

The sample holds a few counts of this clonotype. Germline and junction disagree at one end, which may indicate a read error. The CDR3 region has the DNA TGTGCCAGCAGCGATCCTTACCCAAGGTGG. Its protein product is CASSDPYPRW. The gene calls are TRBV7-9 and TRBJ2-1; no definite D call. The germline gives CDR1 SEHNR, CDR2 FQNEAQ (reference sequence). This CDR3 spans 10 amino acids.

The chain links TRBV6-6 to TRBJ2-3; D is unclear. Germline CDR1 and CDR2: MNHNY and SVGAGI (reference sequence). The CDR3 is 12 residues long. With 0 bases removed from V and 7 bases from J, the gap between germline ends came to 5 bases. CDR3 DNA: TGTGCCAGCAGTTACTCGGTCAATACGCAGTATTTT. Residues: CASSYSVNTQYF.

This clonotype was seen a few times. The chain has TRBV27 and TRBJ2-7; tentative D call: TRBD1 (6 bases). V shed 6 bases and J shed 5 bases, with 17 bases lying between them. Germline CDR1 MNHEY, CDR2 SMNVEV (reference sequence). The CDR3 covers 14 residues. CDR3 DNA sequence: TGTGCCAGCAGCCCGGTTGTGGGGGCCCACGAGCAGTACTTC. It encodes CASSPVVGAHEQYF.

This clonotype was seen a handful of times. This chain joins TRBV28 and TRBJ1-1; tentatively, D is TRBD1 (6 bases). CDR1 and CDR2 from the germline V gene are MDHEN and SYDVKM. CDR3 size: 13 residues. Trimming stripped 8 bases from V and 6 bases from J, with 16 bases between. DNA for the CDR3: TGTGCCAGCCGTCACAGGGAAACGTCTGAAGCTTTCTTT. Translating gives CASRHRETSEAFF.